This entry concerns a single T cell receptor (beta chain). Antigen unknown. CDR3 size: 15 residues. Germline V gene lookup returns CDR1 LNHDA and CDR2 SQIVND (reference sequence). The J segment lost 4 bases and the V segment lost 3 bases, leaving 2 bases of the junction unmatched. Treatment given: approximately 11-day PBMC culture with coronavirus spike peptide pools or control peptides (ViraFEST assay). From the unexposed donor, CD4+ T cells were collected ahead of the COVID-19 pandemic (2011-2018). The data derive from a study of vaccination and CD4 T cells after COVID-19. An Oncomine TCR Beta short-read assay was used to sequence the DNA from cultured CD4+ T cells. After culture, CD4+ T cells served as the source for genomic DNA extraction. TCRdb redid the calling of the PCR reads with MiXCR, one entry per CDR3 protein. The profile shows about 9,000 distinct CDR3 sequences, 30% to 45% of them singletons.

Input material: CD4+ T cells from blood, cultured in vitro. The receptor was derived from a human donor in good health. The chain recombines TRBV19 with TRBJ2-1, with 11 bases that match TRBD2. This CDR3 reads CASSIGTSGYNEQFF. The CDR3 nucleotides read TGTGCCAGTAGTATCGGGACTAGCGGATACAATGAGCAGTTCTTC.